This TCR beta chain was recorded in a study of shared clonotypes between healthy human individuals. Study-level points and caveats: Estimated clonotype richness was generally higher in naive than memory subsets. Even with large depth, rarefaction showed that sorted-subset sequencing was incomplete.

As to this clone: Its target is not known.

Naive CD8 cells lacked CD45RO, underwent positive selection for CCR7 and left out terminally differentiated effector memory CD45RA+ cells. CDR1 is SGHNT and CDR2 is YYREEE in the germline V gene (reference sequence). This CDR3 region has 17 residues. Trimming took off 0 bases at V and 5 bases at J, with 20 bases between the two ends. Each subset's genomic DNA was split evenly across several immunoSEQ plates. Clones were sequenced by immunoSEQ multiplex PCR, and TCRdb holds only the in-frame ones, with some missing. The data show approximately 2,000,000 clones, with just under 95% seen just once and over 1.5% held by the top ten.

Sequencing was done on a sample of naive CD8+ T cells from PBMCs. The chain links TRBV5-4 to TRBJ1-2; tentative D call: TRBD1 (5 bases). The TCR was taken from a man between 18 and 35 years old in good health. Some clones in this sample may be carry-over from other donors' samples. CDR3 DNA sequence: TGTGCCAGCAGCTTGGGCGGCTTAGAAGTCAGGGTGTATGGCTACACCTTC. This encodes CASSLGGLEVRVYGYTF.